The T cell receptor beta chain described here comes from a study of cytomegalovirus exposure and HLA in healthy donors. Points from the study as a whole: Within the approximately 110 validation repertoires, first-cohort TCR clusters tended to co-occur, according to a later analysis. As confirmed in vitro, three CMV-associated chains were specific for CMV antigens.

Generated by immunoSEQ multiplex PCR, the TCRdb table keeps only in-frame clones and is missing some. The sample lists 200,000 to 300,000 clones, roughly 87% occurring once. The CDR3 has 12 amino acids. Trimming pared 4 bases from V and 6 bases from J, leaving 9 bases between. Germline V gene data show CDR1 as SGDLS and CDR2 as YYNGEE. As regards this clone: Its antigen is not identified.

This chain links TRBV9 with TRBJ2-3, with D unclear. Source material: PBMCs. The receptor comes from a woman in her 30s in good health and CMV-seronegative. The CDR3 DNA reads TGTGCCAGCAGCCCCCGGATGGATACGCAGTATTTT. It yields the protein CASSPRMDTQYF.